What follows are 6 T cell receptor beta chains derived from one specimen sequenced in a study of shared clonotypes between healthy human individuals. Profiling relied on immunoSEQ multiplex PCR, and the TCRdb table lists in-frame clones only, not all of them. The profile covers 2 million to 2.5 million clones, with just under 95% appearing a single time and about 0.36% taken by the ten largest. The specimen sequenced was naive CD4+ T cells from PBMCs. Subset here: CD45RA+ positively selected. These receptors came from a man between 18 and 29 years old in good health. Some clones in this sample may be carry-over from other donors' samples.

The chain uses TRBV5-1 and TRBJ1-1; 8 bases align to TRBD1. The V gene's germline CDR1 is SGHRS and CDR2 YFSETQ. CDR3 size: 16 residues. V trimming: 3 bases; J trimming: 2 bases; junction bases outside the gene matches: 9. CDR3 sequence reads: CASSSSTGAPNTEAFF. For the CDR3, the DNA is TGCGCCAGCAGCTCCTCGACAGGGGCCCCAAACACTGAAGCTTTCTTT. Filled out from reference TRBV5-1 and TRBJ1-1, the complete variable domain reads KAGVTQTPRYLIKTRGQQVTLSCSPISGHRSVSWYQQTPGQGLQFLFEYFSETQRNKGNFPGRFSGRQFSNSRSEMNVSTLELGDSALYLCASSSSTGAPNTEAFFGQGTRLTVV.

This chain joins TRBV18 and TRBJ1-5, with D tentatively TRBD1 (6 bases). Trimming stripped 2 bases from V and 0 bases from J, with 17 bases between. The CDR3 contains 18 residues. Germline loops: CDR1 KGHSH, CDR2 LQKENI. The CDR3 sequence: CASSPKGQRTDSNQPQHF. In DNA, the CDR3 is TGTGCCAGCTCACCAAAAGGACAGAGAACCGATAGCAATCAGCCCCAGCATTTT.

A word on this clone: The sample carries other DNA sequences with the same CDR3. This chain links TRBV6-6 with TRBJ2-7, with D tentatively TRBD1 (5 bases). Germline V CDR1 and CDR2: MNHNY, SVGAGI (reference sequence). This CDR3 is 12 amino acids long. The germline V and J ends were trimmed by 2 bases and 4 bases, with 6 bases remaining between them. The CDR3 region has the DNA TGTGCCAGCAGTTACCGACAGTACGAGCAGTACTTC. Encoded protein: CASSYRQYEQYF.

The chain has TRBV7-8 and TRBJ2-7; D is tentatively TRBD1 or TRBD2 (5 bases each). The germline V gene has CDR1 SGHVS and CDR2 FQNEAQ. The CDR3 has 12 residues. Between the trimmed V and J ends, which lost 3 bases and 6 bases, there was a span of 9 bases. CDR3 DNA sequence: TGTGCCAGCAGCTTCGCCGGGGCCGAGCAGTACTTC. Its protein product is CASSFAGAEQYF.

This chain links TRBV28 with TRBJ2-2; 8 positions agree with TRBD2. From germline, CDR1 is MDHEN and CDR2 SYDVKM. V shed 3 bases and J 5 bases; nucleotides not matched to a gene: 8. CDR3 size: 16 residues. The CDR3 coding sequence is TGTGCCAGCAGTTTGGGTTTCAGCGGGGGTACCGGGGAGCTGTTTTTT. This gives the protein CASSLGFSGGTGELFF. The complete variable domain, with remaining parts taken from reference TRBV28 and TRBJ2-2, reads DVKVTQSSRYLVKRTGEKVFLECVQDMDHENMFWYRQDPGLGLRLIYFSYDVKMKEKGDIPEGYSVSREKKERFSLILESASTNQTSMYLCASSLGFSGGTGELFFGEGSRLTVL.

This clone has a single count. The chain recombines TRBV5-1 with TRBJ2-5, with D perhaps matching TRBD2 (5 bases). The germline V gene encodes CDR1 SGHRS and CDR2 YFSETQ. V lost 3 bases and J lost 2, with 11 bases in between. The CDR3 runs 14 residues. The CDR3 region is CASSYPGDQETQYF. The CDR3 nucleotides read TGCGCCAGCAGCTACCCCGGGGATCAAGAGACCCAGTACTTC.